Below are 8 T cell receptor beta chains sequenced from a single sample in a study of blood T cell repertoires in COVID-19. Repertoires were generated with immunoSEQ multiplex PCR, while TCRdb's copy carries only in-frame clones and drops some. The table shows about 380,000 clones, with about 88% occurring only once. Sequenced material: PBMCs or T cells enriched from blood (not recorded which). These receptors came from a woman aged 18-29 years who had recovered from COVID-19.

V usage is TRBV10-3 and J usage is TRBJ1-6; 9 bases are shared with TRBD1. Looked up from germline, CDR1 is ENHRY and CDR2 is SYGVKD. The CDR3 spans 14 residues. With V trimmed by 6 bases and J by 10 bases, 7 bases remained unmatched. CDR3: CAIRDRGLSSPLHF. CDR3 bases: TGTGCCATCAGGGACAGGGGACTATCCTCACCCCTCCACTTT.

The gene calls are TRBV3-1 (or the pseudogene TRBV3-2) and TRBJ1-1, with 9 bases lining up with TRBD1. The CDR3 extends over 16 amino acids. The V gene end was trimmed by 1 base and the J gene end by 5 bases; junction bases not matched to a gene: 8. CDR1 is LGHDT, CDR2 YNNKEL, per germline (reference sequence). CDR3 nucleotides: TGTGCCAGCAGCCAAGGGACAGGGGCCGGGAGGACTGAAGCTTTCTTT. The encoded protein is CASSQGTGAGRTEAFF.

CDR3 DNA: TGCGCCAGCAGTGAGTTAATCGACTATGGCTACACCTTC. Translating gives CASSELIDYGYTF. The chain links TRBV10-1 to TRBJ1-2, with D unresolved. The CDR3 is 13 amino acids. V was cut by 1 base and J by 3 bases, with 6 bases left in between. Germline CDR1 and CDR2: WNHNN and SYGVQD (reference sequence).

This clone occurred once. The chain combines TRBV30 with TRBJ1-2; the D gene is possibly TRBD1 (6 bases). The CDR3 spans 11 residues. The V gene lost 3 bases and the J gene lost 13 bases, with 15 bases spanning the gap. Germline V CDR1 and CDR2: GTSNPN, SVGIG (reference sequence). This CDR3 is CAWRQGATGTF. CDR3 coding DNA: TGTGCCTGGAGACAGGGCGCCACGGGCACCTTC.

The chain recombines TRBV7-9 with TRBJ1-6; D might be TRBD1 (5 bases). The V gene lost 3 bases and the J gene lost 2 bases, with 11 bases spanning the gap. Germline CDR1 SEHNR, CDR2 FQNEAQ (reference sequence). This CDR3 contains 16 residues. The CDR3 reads CASSFSQGPYNSPLHF. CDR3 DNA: TGTGCCAGCAGCTTTTCGCAGGGCCCCTATAATTCACCCCTCCACTTT.

CDR3: CASSYGDTEAFF. In DNA, the CDR3 is TGTGCCAGCAGTTACGGGGACACTGAAGCTTTCTTT. V is TRBV7-3 and J is TRBJ1-1; D remains ambiguous. From germline, CDR1 is SGHTA and CDR2 FQGTGA. Trimming removed 6 bases at V and 3 bases at J, with 8 bases between. The CDR3 runs to 12 residues.

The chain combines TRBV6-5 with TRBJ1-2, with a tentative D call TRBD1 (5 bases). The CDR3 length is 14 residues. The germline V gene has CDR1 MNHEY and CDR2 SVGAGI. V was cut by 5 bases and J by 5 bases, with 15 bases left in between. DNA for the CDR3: TGTGCCAGCAGTACCCCCGGGGGAGTGTATGGCTACACCTTC. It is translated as CASSTPGGVYGYTF.

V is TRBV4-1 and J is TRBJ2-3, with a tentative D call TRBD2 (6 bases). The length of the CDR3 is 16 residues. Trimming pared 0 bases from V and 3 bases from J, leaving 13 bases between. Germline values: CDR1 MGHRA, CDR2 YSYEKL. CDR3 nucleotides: TGCGCCAGCAGCCAAGAAGGTCTAGCGTTTACAGATACGCAGTATTTT. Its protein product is CASSQEGLAFTDTQYF.